A selection of T cell receptor beta chains follows, all from one sample in a study of STAT5B mutations in CD4+ large granular lymphocyte leukemia. Here immunoSEQ multiplex PCR was the method, and the copy in TCRdb shows in-frame clones only, minus some. The data show about 21,000 clones, 70% to 75% seen once. The specimen was CD4+ T cells from blood buffy coats. The receptors derive from a human donor in good health. Both conserved end residues are part of each CDR3. D genes are given only for firm matches. Size is omitted from some rows. Given values are once, few, many or a class for expanded clones.

CDR3	DNA	D	V	J	size
CASSTGQGAETQYF	TGTGCCAGTAGTACGGGACAGGGGGCGGAGACCCAGTACTTC	TRBD1	TRBV19	TRBJ2-5	few
CASTKTGDSYGYTF	TGTGCCAGCACTAAGACAGGGGACAGCTATGGCTACACCTTC	TRBD1	TRBV18	TRBJ1-2	few
CASGRRGPTMGEAFF	TGTGCCAGCGGAAGGAGAGGGCCCACTATGGGCGAAGCTTTCTTT	.	TRBV2	TRBJ1-1	few
CASSDVTTSGGNEQFF	TGCGCCAGCAGTGATGTGACGACTAGCGGGGGCAATGAGCAGTTCTTC	TRBD2	TRBV10-2	TRBJ2-1	.
CASSVGSSYGYTF	TGTGCCAGCAGCGTGGGGAGCTCCTATGGCTACACCTTC	.	TRBV9	TRBJ1-2	.
CASSLGRGLASEQYF	TGTGCCAGCAGCTTGGGCAGGGGACTAGCAAGCGAGCAGTACTTC	TRBD2	TRBV5-4	TRBJ2-7	.
CAWRRGRLNSGANVLTF	TGTGCCTGGAGGAGGGGGCGATTGAACTCTGGGGCCAACGTCCTGACTTTC	TRBD1	TRBV30	TRBJ2-6	once
CATSNRDRTYEQYF	TGTGCCACCAGCAACCGGGACAGAACCTACGAGCAGTACTTC	TRBD1	TRBV15	TRBJ2-7	.
CAIKWDRAGTEAFF	TGTGCCATTAAATGGGACAGGGCTGGCACTGAAGCTTTCTTT	TRBD1	TRBV6-5	TRBJ1-1	.
CASSMGGDRYEQYF	TGTGCCAGCAGTATGGGAGGGGATCGGTACGAGCAGTACTTC	TRBD2	TRBV6-5	TRBJ2-7	once
CASSAGWGASLGEQYF	TGTGCCAGCAGTGCTGGTTGGGGGGCTAGTCTCGGGGAGCAGTACTTC	.	TRBV6-1	TRBJ2-7	.
CASSPPGTPSGTIYF	TGTGCCAGCAGCCCCCCCGGGACACCTTCGGGCACCATATATTTT	.	TRBV7-2	TRBJ1-3	.
CASSIKETQYF	TGTGCCAGCAGCATAAAAGAGACCCAGTACTTC	.	TRBV11-2	TRBJ2-5	few
CASSQGTGRHGYTF	TGCGCCAGCAGCCAAGGGACAGGGAGGCATGGCTACACCTTC	TRBD1	TRBV4-3	TRBJ1-2	.
CASNRGPRETQYF	TGTGCCAGTAATCGGGGGCCGAGGGAGACCCAGTACTTC	.	TRBV19	TRBJ2-5	.
CATSNPNTEQFF	TGTGCCACCAGCAACCCGAACACTGAGCAGTTCTTC	.	TRBV15	TRBJ2-1	once
CASSHPGQGETQYF	TGTGCCAGCAGCCATCCGGGACAGGGAGAGACCCAGTACTTC	TRBD1	TRBV14	TRBJ2-5	.
CSVRQPNQPQHF	TGCAGCGTTCGACAGCCCAATCAGCCCCAGCATTTT	.	TRBV29-1	TRBJ1-5	few
CASSDDRGHGYTF	TGCGCCAGCAGTGACGACAGGGGTCATGGCTACACCTTC	TRBD1	TRBV10-1	TRBJ1-2	.
CAISGSENGEAFF	TGTGCCATCAGTGGAAGTGAAAACGGCGAAGCTTTCTTT	.	TRBV10-3	TRBJ1-1	.
CASSRDSDYNEQFF	TGTGCCAGCAGCCGGGACTCGGACTACAATGAGCAGTTCTTC	.	TRBV6-5	TRBJ2-1	.
CASSFRGTDTQYF	TGTGCCAGCAGCTTCAGGGGAACAGATACGCAGTATTTT	.	TRBV7-2	TRBJ2-3	.
CASSAGTELYGYTF	TGTGCCAGCAGCGCCGGGACTGAACTGTATGGCTACACCTTC	.	TRBV9	TRBJ1-2	.
CASSILPGQRNPKGTEAFF	TGTGCCAGTAGTATTCTTCCGGGACAACGGAATCCTAAGGGAACTGAAGCTTTCTTT	.	TRBV19	TRBJ1-1	.
CASRKGQGYDGANVLTF	TGTGCCAGCAGGAAGGGACAGGGTTATGACGGGGCCAACGTCCTGACTTTC	TRBD1	TRBV2	TRBJ2-6	.
CASSPPQGDYGYTF	TGTGCCAGCTCACCCCCGCAGGGGGACTATGGCTACACCTTC	TRBD1	TRBV18	TRBJ1-2	few
CASSLDRANSPLHF	TGTGCCAGCAGCTTGGATAGGGCTAATTCACCCCTCCACTTT	.	TRBV5-5	TRBJ1-6	.
CAWSGHVAGGNEQYF	TGTGCCTGGAGCGGACATGTGGCGGGAGGTAACGAGCAGTACTTC	TRBD2	TRBV30	TRBJ2-7	.
CAWSPPGRTNEKLFF	TGTGCCTGGAGTCCACCGGGACGGACTAATGAAAAACTGTTTTTT	.	TRBV30	TRBJ1-4	few
CASSVEGSGNTIYF	TGTGCCAGCAGCGTTGAGGGCTCTGGAAACACCATATATTTT	.	TRBV9	TRBJ1-3	.
CASSFKGQGAYEQYF	TGTGCCAGCAGTTTCAAGGGACAGGGGGCCTACGAGCAGTACTTC	TRBD1	TRBV27	TRBJ2-7	.
CASSEGMGTPYEQYF	TGTGCCAGCAGTGAAGGCATGGGGACCCCCTACGAGCAGTACTTC	.	TRBV6-1	TRBJ2-7	.
CASSIQSGQRSNEQFF	TGTGCCAGTAGTATCCAGTCGGGGCAGCGATCCAATGAGCAGTTCTTC	.	TRBV19	TRBJ2-1	.
CASSYGGAIYGYTF	TGTGCCAGCAGTTATGGTGGAGCCATCTATGGCTACACCTTC	.	TRBV6-5	TRBJ1-2	.
CASSRTRPPEKLFF	TGTGCCAGCTCCCGAACCCGACCCCCTGAAAAACTGTTTTTT	.	TRBV7-8	TRBJ1-4	.
CASSFGLAGFRFYNEQFF	TGTGCCAGCAGCTTCGGACTAGCGGGGTTCAGGTTCTACAATGAGCAGTTCTTC	TRBD2	TRBV13	TRBJ2-1	.
CASSKENRATTYEQYF	TGTGCCAGCAGCAAAGAAAACAGGGCCACGACCTACGAGCAGTACTTC	.	TRBV21-1	TRBJ2-7	.
CASIPPGLYEQYF	TGTGCCAGCATCCCCCCGGGGCTCTACGAGCAGTACTTC	.	TRBV6-1	TRBJ2-7	.
CASSFGTGGVSNQPQHF	TGTGCCAGCAGCTTTGGGACAGGGGGAGTTAGCAATCAGCCCCAGCATTTT	TRBD1	TRBV5-8	TRBJ1-5	.
CASSQERVVGYNEQFF	TGTGCCAGCAGCCAAGAAAGGGTAGTCGGATACAATGAGCAGTTCTTC	.	TRBV4-2	TRBJ2-1	.
CASSPLGGRIYEQYF	TGTGCCAGCTCACCTCTCGGCGGGAGGATCTACGAGCAGTACTTC	TRBD2	TRBV18	TRBJ2-7	few
CASSQVLLAGPYGEQYF	TGCGCCAGCAGCCAAGTATTACTAGCGGGGCCCTACGGCGAGCAGTACTTC	TRBD2	TRBV4-3	TRBJ2-7	.
CASREDRYTDTQYF	TGTGCCAGCAGGGAAGACAGGTACACAGATACGCAGTATTTT	.	TRBV7-2	TRBJ2-3	.
CASSESPMPGGGYTF	TGCGCCAGCAGTGAGTCTCCCATGCCGGGCGGGGGCTACACCTTC	.	TRBV10-2	TRBJ1-2	once
CASRQNKQETQYF	TGCGCCAGCAGACAGAACAAACAAGAGACCCAGTACTTC	.	TRBV5-1	TRBJ2-5	once
CASSSANRPTYEQYF	TGTGCCAGCAGCTCGGCAAACCGCCCGACCTACGAGCAGTACTTC	.	TRBV7-9	TRBJ2-7	.
CASSFIGEPQHF	TGTGCCAGCAGTTTCATCGGGGAGCCCCAGCATTTT	.	TRBV27	TRBJ1-5	.
CASRPTEFSYEQYF	TGTGCCAGCAGGCCGACAGAGTTTAGCTACGAGCAGTACTTC	.	TRBV11-2	TRBJ2-7	.
CASSSGGAGRDTQYF	TGTGCCAGCAGCTCCGGGGGGGCCGGGAGAGATACGCAGTATTTT	TRBD2	TRBV13	TRBJ2-3	.
CASSSTGLSSYEQYF	TGCGCCAGCAGCTCGACAGGTTTAAGCTCCTACGAGCAGTACTTC	.	TRBV5-1	TRBJ2-7	.
CAISGGGLETQYF	TGTGCCATCAGTGGCGGGGGGCTGGAGACCCAGTACTTC	TRBD2	TRBV10-3	TRBJ2-5	.
CASSEGGLAATTDTQYF	TGCGCCAGCAGTGAGGGGGGACTAGCGGCGACCACAGATACGCAGTATTTT	TRBD2	TRBV10-2	TRBJ2-3	.
CASREGLAGAETQYF	TGTGCCAGTAGAGAGGGACTAGCGGGAGCAGAGACCCAGTACTTC	TRBD2	TRBV19	TRBJ2-5	.